The next 9 T cell receptor beta chains were all read from a single sample in a study of CD4 T cells in relation to SARS-CoV-2 and coronaviruses. Unexposed donor CD4+ T cells date from about 2011-2018, before the COVID-19 pandemic. Produced via immunoSEQ multiplex PCR; TCRdb's table is partial and in-frame only. The table has about 55,000 clones, 75% to 90% seen once. The sequencing input was memory CD4+ T cells from PBMCs. The source is a human donor in good health.

In its sample, this clone was seen once. The chain combines TRBV28 with TRBJ2-7; D remains unclear. Germline V lookup: CDR1 MDHEN, CDR2 SYDVKM. The germline V and J ends were trimmed by 8 bases and 7 bases, with 21 bases remaining between them. The CDR3 consists of 14 residues. The chain's CDR3 is CASGLSANPREQYF. The CDR3 DNA is TGTGCCAGCGGGCTAAGCGCAAACCCCAGGGAGCAGTACTTC.

V is TRBV19 and J is TRBJ2-1; a weak D match, TRBD2 (6 bases). Trimming took off 1 base at V and 6 bases at J, with 16 bases between the two ends. CDR1 is LNHDA and CDR2 is SQIVND in the germline V gene (reference sequence). The CDR3 has 16 residues. Here the CDR3 DNA reads TGTGCCAGTAGTATAGTGGACGTAGGGCGGGGCAATGAGCAGTTCTTC. Encoded protein: CASSIVDVGRGNEQFF.

The V call is TRBV2, the J call TRBJ2-6; unclear D gene. This CDR3 region has 14 residues. Germline-derived CDR1 and CDR2 are SNHLY and FYNNEI. V was clipped by 6 bases and J by 5 bases, with 11 bases between them. Written as DNA, the CDR3 is TGTGCCAGCAGGGACGGTGCTCGGGCCAACGTCCTGACTTTC. Its translation: CASRDGARANVLTF.

This chain joins TRBV6-5 and TRBJ1-3; tentative D call: TRBD1 (5 bases). Trimming removed 8 bases from V and 0 bases from J, with 11 bases in between. The CDR3 is made up of 14 amino acids. Per the germline V gene, CDR1 is MNHEY and CDR2 is SVGAGI. The DNA for the CDR3 is TGTGCCAGCTTGGACACCCTCTCTGGAAACACCATATATTTT. Translating it yields CASLDTLSGNTIYF.

The rearrangement joins TRBV5-6 to TRBJ2-1, with D tentatively TRBD2 (6 bases). Germline V lookup: CDR1 SGHDT, CDR2 YYEEEE. CDR3 length: 11 residues. The V and J ends lost 2 bases and 15 bases respectively, with 12 bases between them. The CDR3 nucleotides are TGTGCCAGCAGCTTCCGGGGAGGTTTGTTCTTC. It specifies CASSFRGGLFF.

The chain is built from TRBV29-1 and TRBJ1-2; D is uncertain. This CDR3 is built from 13 residues. Between the trimmed V and J ends, which lost 2 bases and 5 bases, there was a span of 12 bases. Germline V gene sequence: CDR1 SQVTM, CDR2 ANQGSEA. The CDR3, as DNA: TGCAGCGTTGAACGAGGGCGGGGATATGGCTACACCTTC. Translating gives CSVERGRGYGYTF. The full variable domain, in which reference TRBV29-1 and TRBJ1-2 provide the parts outside the CDR3, is SAVISQKPSRDICQRGTSLTIQCQVDSQVTMMFWYRQQPGQSLTLIATANQGSEATYESGFVIDKFPISRPNLTFSTLTVSNMSPEDSSIYLCSVERGRGYGYTFGSGTRLTVV.

The CDR3: CASSLEGPDLGKLFF. The CDR3 DNA follows: TGTGCCAGCAGCTTGGAGGGCCCAGACCTAGGGAAACTGTTTTTT. The chain is built from TRBV5-8 and TRBJ1-4; D is undetermined. CDR1 and CDR2 from the germline V gene are SGHTS and YDEGEE. V shed 0 bases and J shed 11 bases, with 17 bases lying between them. The CDR3 has 15 amino acids. Drawing the rest from reference TRBV5-8 and TRBJ1-4, the complete variable domain is EAGVTQSPTHLIKTRGQQATLRCSPISGHTSVYWYQQALGLGLQFLLWYDEGEERNRGNFPPRFSGRQFPNYSSELNVNALELEDSALYLCASSLEGPDLGKLFFGSGTQLSVL.

This rearrangement joins TRBV6-2 or TRBV6-3 to TRBJ2-1, with TRBD2 matching over 14 bases. Germline V gene data show CDR1 as MNHEY and CDR2 as SVGEGT. The CDR3 covers 20 residues. J lost 1 base, V lost 3 bases, and 11 bases had no gene match. The DNA for the CDR3 is TGTGCCAGCAGTTATCCCGGGACTAGCGGGAGACCTTTTTCCTACAATGAGCAGTTCTTC. Translation gives CASSYPGTSGRPFSYNEQFF.

The chain's CDR3 is CASSLDQGWTGELFF. Written as DNA, the CDR3 is TGTGCCAGCAGCTTGGATCAGGGGTGGACCGGGGAGCTGTTTTTT. V is TRBV5-8 and J is TRBJ2-2; TRBD1 is a possible D gene (6 bases). V dropped 0 bases and J dropped 5 bases, with 11 bases sitting between them. The CDR3 totals 15 residues. The germline CDR1 and CDR2 sequences are SGHTS and YDEGEE.